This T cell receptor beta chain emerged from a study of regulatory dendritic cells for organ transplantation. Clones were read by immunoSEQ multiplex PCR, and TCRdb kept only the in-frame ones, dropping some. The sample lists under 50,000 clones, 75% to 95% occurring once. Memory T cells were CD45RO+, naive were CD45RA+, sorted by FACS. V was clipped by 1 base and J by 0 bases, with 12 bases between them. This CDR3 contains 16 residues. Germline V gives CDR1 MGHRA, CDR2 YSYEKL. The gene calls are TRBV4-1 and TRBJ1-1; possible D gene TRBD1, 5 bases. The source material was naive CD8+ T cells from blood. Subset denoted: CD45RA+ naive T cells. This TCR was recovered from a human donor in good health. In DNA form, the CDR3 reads TGCGCCAGCAGCCAAGCTCCCCCAGGGATGAACACTGAAGCTTTCTTT. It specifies CASSQAPPGMNTEAFF.